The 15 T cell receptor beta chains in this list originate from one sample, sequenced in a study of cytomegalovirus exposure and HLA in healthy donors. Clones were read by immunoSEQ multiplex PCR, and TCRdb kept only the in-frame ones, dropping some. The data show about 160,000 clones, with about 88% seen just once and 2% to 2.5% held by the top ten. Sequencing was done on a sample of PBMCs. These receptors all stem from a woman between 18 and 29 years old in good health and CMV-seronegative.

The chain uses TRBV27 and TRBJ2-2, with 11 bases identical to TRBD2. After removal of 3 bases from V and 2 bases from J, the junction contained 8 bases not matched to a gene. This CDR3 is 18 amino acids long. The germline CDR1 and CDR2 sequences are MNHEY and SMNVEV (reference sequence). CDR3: CASSFPSGGPGNTGELFF. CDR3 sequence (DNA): TGTGCCAGCAGTTTCCCTAGCGGGGGGCCAGGCAACACCGGGGAGCTGTTTTTT.

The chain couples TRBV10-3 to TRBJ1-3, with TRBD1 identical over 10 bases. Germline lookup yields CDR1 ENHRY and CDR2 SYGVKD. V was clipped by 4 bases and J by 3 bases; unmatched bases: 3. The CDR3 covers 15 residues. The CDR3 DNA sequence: TGTGCCATCAGTGGACAGGGGGCCGGTGGAAACACCATATATTTT. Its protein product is CAISGQGAGGNTIYF.

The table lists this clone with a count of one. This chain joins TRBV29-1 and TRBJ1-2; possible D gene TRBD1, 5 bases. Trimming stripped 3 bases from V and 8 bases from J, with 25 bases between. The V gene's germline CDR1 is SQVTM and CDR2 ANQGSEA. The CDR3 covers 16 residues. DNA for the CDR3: TGCAGCGTTGACAGGCTGGAGGGACTTGCATCTGGGGGCTACACCTTC. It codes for CSVDRLEGLASGGYTF. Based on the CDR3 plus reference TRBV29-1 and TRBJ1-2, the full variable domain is SAVISQKPSRDICQRGTSLTIQCQVDSQVTMMFWYRQQPGQSLTLIATANQGSEATYESGFVIDKFPISRPNLTFSTLTVSNMSPEDSSIYLCSVDRLEGLASGGYTFGSGTRLTVV.

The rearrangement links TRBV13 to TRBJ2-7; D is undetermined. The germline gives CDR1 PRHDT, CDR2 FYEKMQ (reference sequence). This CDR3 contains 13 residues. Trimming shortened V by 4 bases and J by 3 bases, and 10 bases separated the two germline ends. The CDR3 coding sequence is TGTGCCAGCAGCTATGGCGACAACTACGAGCAGTACTTC. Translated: CASSYGDNYEQYF.

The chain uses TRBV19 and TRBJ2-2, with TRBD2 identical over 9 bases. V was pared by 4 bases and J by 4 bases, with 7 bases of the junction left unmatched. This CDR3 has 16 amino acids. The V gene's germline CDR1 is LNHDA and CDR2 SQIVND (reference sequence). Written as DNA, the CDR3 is TGTGCCAGTAGTACCATAGCGGGGGAAATCACCGGGGAGCTGTTTTTT. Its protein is CASSTIAGEITGELFF.

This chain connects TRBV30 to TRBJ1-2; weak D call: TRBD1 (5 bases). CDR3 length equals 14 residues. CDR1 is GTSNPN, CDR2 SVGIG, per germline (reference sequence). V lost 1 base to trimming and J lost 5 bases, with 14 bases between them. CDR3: CAWSEGLAVYGYTF. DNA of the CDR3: TGTGCCTGGAGTGAGGGACTCGCCGTATATGGCTACACCTTC.

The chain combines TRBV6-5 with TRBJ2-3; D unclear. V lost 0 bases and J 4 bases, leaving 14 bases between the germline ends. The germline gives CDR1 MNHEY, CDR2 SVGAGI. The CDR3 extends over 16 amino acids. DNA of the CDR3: TGTGCCAGCAGTTACTCGATCAACCCCCCAGCAGATACGCAGTATTTT. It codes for CASSYSINPPADTQYF.

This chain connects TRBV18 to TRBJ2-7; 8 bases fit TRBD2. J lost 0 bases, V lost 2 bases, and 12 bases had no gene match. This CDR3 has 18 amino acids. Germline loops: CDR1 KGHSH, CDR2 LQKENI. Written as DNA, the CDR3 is TGTGCCAGCTCACCAGACATCCAACAGCGGGGGACCTCCTACGAGCAGTACTTC. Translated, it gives CASSPDIQQRGTSYEQYF.

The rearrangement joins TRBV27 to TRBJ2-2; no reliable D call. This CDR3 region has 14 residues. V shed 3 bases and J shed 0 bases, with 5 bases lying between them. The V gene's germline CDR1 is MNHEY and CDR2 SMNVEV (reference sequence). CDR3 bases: TGTGCCAGCAGTTTTAGCCCGAACACCGGGGAGCTGTTTTTT. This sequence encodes CASSFSPNTGELFF.

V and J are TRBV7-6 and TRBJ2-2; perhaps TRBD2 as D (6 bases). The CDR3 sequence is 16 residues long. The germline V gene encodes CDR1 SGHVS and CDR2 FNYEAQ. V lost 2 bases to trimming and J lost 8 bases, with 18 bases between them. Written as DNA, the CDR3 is TGTGCCAGCAGCTTAACCCCTGACAACGCGGGGGGGGAGCTGTTTTTT. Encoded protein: CASSLTPDNAGGELFF.

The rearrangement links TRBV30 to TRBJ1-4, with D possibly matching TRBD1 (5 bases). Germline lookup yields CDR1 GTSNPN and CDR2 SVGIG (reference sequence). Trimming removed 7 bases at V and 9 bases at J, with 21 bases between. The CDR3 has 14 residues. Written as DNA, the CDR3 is TGTGCCTCGCGGGACCCCGTGGGGTGGAAAAAACTGTTTTTT. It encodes CASRDPVGWKKLFF.

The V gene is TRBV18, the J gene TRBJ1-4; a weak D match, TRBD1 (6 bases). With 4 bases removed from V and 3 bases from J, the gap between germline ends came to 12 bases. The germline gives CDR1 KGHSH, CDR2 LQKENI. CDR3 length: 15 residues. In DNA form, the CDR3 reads TGTGCCAGCTCACAGAACAGGGATGCTAATGAAAAACTGTTTTTT. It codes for CASSQNRDANEKLFF.

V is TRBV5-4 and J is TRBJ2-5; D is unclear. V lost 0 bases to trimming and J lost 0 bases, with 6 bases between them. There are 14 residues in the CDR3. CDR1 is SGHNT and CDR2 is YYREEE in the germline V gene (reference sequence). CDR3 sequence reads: CASSLALNQETQYF. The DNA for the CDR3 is TGTGCCAGCAGCTTGGCCCTAAACCAAGAGACCCAGTACTTC.

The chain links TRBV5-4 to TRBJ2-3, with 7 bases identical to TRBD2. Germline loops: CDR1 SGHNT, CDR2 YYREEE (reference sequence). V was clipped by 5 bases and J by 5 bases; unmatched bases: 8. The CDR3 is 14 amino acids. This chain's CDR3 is CASRELIAGDTQYF. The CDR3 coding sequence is TGTGCCAGCAGGGAGCTTATAGCGGGAGATACGCAGTATTTT.

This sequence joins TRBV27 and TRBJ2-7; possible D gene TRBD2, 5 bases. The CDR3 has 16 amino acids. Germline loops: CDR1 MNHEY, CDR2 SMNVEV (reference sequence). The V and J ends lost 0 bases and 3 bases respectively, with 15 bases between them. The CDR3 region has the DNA TGTGCCAGCAGTTTATCGAAAGGGAGTTGGGGCTACGAGCAGTACTTC. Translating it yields CASSLSKGSWGYEQYF.